The clone carrying this T cell receptor beta chain has just a few counts. Its antigen remains unidentified. Using RNA transcripts as the source, TCR beta CDR3 regions were amplified. The HTBI set primed first-round TCR CDR3 RT-PCR. From the multiplex PCR reads, TCRdb called clonotypes with MiXCR, one entry per CDR3 protein. The table shows around 290,000 distinct CDR3 sequences, with 15% to 20% occurring only once. Patients with uncontrolled infections, other autoimmune diseases, pregnancy or lactation were excluded. The data derive from a study of T cells in Graves' hyperthyroidism and ophthalmopathy. The study, taken as a whole, reports: Ophthalmopathy was model-predicted a median approximately 6.9 months pre-onset. In the blood, most expanded thyroid clonotypes above 0.001 appeared as well. The authors' 13 V-J model separated ophthalmopathy from stable hyperthyroidism.

CDR3 length: 14 residues. Germline V gene lookup returns CDR1 MNHEY and CDR2 SVGAGI. The V segment lost 5 bases and the J segment 13 bases; nucleotides outside the gene matches: 11. J is TRBJ1-6 and V is TRBV6-5; 7 nucleotides line up with TRBD1. Sequencing was carried out using blood. The clonotype comes from a woman aged 55 to 70 with Graves' ophthalmopathy. The CDR3 DNA is TGTGCCAGCAGTCCCGACAGGGTCTCTTACCCCCTCCACTTT. Translated, it gives CASSPDRVSYPLHF.